These 8 T cell receptor beta chains were sequenced from one sample in a study of T cells in Graves' hyperthyroidism and ophthalmopathy. RNA transcripts were the template for amplifying TCR beta CDR3 regions. First-round RT-PCR with HTBI primers amplified the TCR CDR3 region. MiXCR, run by TCRdb on the multiplex PCR reads, gives a single entry per CDR3 protein. The sample has almost 350,000 distinct CDR3 sequences; around a sixth are singletons. Specimen: blood. The receptors here all came from a woman in her thirties or forties with Graves' ophthalmopathy.

This clonotype was picked up many times. This sequence joins TRBV12-3 or TRBV12-4 and TRBJ2-7; no clear D. The CDR3 contains 11 residues. The V end lost 5 bases, the J end lost 4 bases, and 6 bases lay between the germline ends. The CDR3 DNA is TGTGCCAGCAGTAGAACGTACGAGCAGTACTTC. Amino acids: CASSRTYEQYF.

As for this clonotype: This may be a read error, as it is one base from a much larger clone. The chain combines TRBV11-2 with TRBJ2-2; D gene uncertain. The CDR3 covers 15 residues. Trimming removed 6 bases at V and 1 base at J, with 12 bases between. The germline V gene encodes CDR1 SGHAT and CDR2 FQNNGV. The CDR3 nucleotides are TGTGCCAGCAGGCAACGGATGCAGAACACCGGGGAGCTGTTTTTT. This encodes CASRQRMQNTGELFF. Supplemented by reference TRBV11-2 and TRBJ2-2, the full variable domain reads EAGVAQSPRYKIIEKRQSVAFWCNPISGHATLYWYQQILGQGPKLLIQFQNNGVVDDSQLPKDRFSAERLKGVDSTLKIQPAKLEDSAVYLCASRQRMQNTGELFFGEGSRLTVL.

This clonotype was seen many times. The rearrangement links TRBV10-3 to TRBJ1-1; perhaps TRBD1 as D (6 bases). Between the trimmed V and J ends, which lost 0 bases and 1 base, there was a span of 9 bases. Per germline, CDR1 ENHRY and CDR2 SYGVKD. The CDR3 is made up of 15 amino acids. CDR3 protein: CAISESQGRNTEAFF. The CDR3, as DNA: TGTGCCATCAGTGAGTCGCAGGGGCGGAACACTGAAGCTTTCTTT.

This clonotype was seen a few times. The chain links TRBV12-3 or TRBV12-4 to TRBJ1-1, with a possible D match to TRBD1 (5 bases). With 2 bases removed from V and 4 bases from J, the gap between germline ends came to 29 bases. This CDR3 region has 20 residues. The CDR3 bases are TGTGCCAGCAGTTTACGGTGGGTGGGCCGGACATCTTATCGTGGCACTGAAGCTTTCTTT. This translates into CASSLRWVGRTSYRGTEAFF.

This clonotype turned up a few times. J is TRBJ1-6 and V is TRBV6-1; perhaps TRBD1 as D (5 bases). CDR3 length equals 14 residues. Germline V gene sequence: CDR1 MNHNS, CDR2 SASEGT. V was shortened by 6 bases and J by 10 bases, with 16 bases between the two germline ends. The CDR3, as DNA: TGTGCCAGCAGCATTCGGGACCCTAAGTCACCCCTCCACTTT. Its translation: CASSIRDPKSPLHF.

The count of this clonotype is one. The CDR3 loop is CASSYSPVYGYTF. In DNA form, the CDR3 reads TGTGCCAGCAGTTACTCTCCAGTATATGGCTACACCTTC. The V gene is TRBV6-5, the J gene TRBJ1-2; D is undetermined. CDR3 length: 13 amino acids. Trimming removed 0 bases from V and 5 bases from J, with 7 bases in between. CDR1 is MNHEY, CDR2 SVGAGI, per germline.

This clonotype was found many times. The chain is built from TRBV28 and TRBJ2-4; D ambiguous. The CDR3 is 17 amino acids. Trimming pared 5 bases from V and 0 bases from J, leaving 17 bases between. Germline values: CDR1 MDHEN, CDR2 SYDVKM. Written as DNA, the CDR3 is TGTGCCAGCAGTCCGGAAATGGGTGCTATAGCCAAAAACATTCAGTACTTC. Translated, it gives CASSPEMGAIAKNIQYF.

At least ten counts were recorded for this clonotype. This chain joins TRBV24-1 and TRBJ2-7; a possible D gene is TRBD1 (5 bases). The V and J ends lost 6 bases and 0 bases respectively, with 11 bases between them. The CDR3 has 14 amino acids. Germline CDR1 reads KGHDR; CDR2 reads SFDVKD. CDR3 coding DNA: TGTGCCACCAGTAGGGGCAAGTCCTCCTACGAGCAGTACTTC. It specifies CATSRGKSSYEQYF.